This TCR beta chain comes out of a study of T cells in Graves' hyperthyroidism and ophthalmopathy. Overall study context: Upon initial diagnosis and before any treatment, peripheral blood was collected.

From RNA transcripts, TCR beta CDR3 regions were amplified. In the first-round RT-PCR of the TCR CDR3, the HTBI primer set was used. Each CDR3 protein gets one entry after TCRdb re-called the multiplex PCR reads with MiXCR. This sample carries some 500,000 distinct CDR3 sequences, around an eighth of them seen once, and the ten largest clones take less than 20%. This clonotype was seen many times. Source material: blood. The sequence was collected from a woman aged 18-29 years with Graves' hyperthyroidism.

The CDR3: CASSFQQQNTEAFF. DNA for the CDR3: TGTGCCAGCAGTTTCCAACAACAGAACACTGAAGCTTTCTTT. The V gene is TRBV12-3 or TRBV12-4, the J gene TRBJ1-1, with D unclear. The CDR3 is 14 residues long. V dropped 3 bases and J dropped 1 base, with 9 bases sitting between them.